This section outlines one T cell receptor beta chain sequence together with its context. The CDR3 length is 16 residues. Between the trimmed V and J ends, which lost 3 bases and 0 bases, there was a span of 13 bases. The germline gives CDR1 LGHNA, CDR2 YNFKEQ. The data were taken from a study of blood T cell repertoires in COVID-19. On the study more broadly: Acute and convalescent COVID-19 samples came from the United States, Italy and Spain.

As handled by the study authors: Reference gene primer amplification yielded estimated nucleated cell counts. Here immunoSEQ multiplex PCR was the method, and the copy in TCRdb shows in-frame clones only, minus some. V and J calls plus clone size are reproduced from that table; the DNA served to infer D and trimming. The sample records about 100,000 clones, 86% being singletons. This sequence joins TRBV4-2 and TRBJ2-3, with D possibly being TRBD2 (6 bases). Sequencing was performed on peripheral blood. This TCR was sampled from a woman aged 55-75 years in a cohort sampled during active or convalescent COVID-19. The CDR3 nucleotides are TGTGCCAGCAGCCAGGCCGGGAGCTCTAGCACAGATACGCAGTATTTT. Translated, it gives CASSQAGSSSTDTQYF.